The clone carrying this T cell receptor (beta chain) is a singleton in its sample. This sample is part of a study of cytomegalovirus exposure and HLA in healthy donors. PCR primers comprised 60 Vbeta and 13 Jbeta primers. The repertoire was sequenced with immunoSEQ multiplex PCR; TCRdb's copy has only in-frame clones and lacks some. Counted here are 65,000 to 85,000 clones, 86% occurring once; the ten biggest clones make up 1.5% to 2.5%. The sequenced sample consisted of PBMCs. The TCR originated in a woman aged 25 to 39 in good health and CMV-seronegative.

The CDR3 loop reads CASSLAGGQPQHF. The CDR3 bases are TGCGCCAGCAGCTTGGCCGGCGGTCAGCCCCAGCATTTT. The chain couples TRBV5-1 to TRBJ1-5; D ambiguous. This CDR3 is 13 amino acids long. CDR1 is SGHRS and CDR2 is YFSETQ in the germline V gene. Trimming removed 0 bases from V and 6 bases from J, with 7 bases in between.